The 9 T cell receptor beta chains below were found in one sample sequenced in a study of blood T cell repertoires in COVID-19. Only in-frame clones appear in the TCRdb table, and some are missing; sequencing was by immunoSEQ multiplex PCR. The sample yields 250,000 to 350,000 clones, around 87% seen once. The sequenced sample was peripheral blood. The receptor source for this set is a woman aged 25 to 39 who had recovered from COVID-19.

This rearrangement joins TRBV24-1 to TRBJ2-2, with unresolved D. V lost 4 bases, J lost 4 bases, and 6 bases lay in between. The germline V gene has CDR1 KGHDR and CDR2 SFDVKD. There are 13 residues in the CDR3. The chain's CDR3 is CATSDLSTGELFF. CDR3 DNA: TGTGCCACCAGTGACCTGAGCACCGGGGAGCTGTTTTTT.

J is TRBJ2-7 and V is TRBV30; a weak D match, TRBD2 (6 bases). This CDR3 region has 11 residues. Germline loops: CDR1 GTSNPN, CDR2 SVGIG (reference sequence). Trimming took 2 bases from V and 6 from J, leaving 8 bases between them. The CDR3 nucleotides read TGTGCCTGGAGTTGGGGAGGCGAGCAGTACTTC. Protein: CAWSWGGEQYF.

The chain combines TRBV7-9 with TRBJ2-2, with 7 positions matching TRBD1. CDR3 length equals 13 residues. V shed 5 bases, J shed 9 bases, and the junction held 6 bases outside the gene matches. CDR1 and CDR2 (germline): SEHNR, FQNEAQ (reference sequence). This CDR3 reads CASSPTGTRELFF. The CDR3 nucleotides are TGTGCCAGCAGCCCGACAGGGACGAGGGAGCTGTTTTTT.

The chain carries TRBV6-5 and TRBJ1-2, with D possibly being TRBD1 (6 bases). Germline loops: CDR1 MNHEY, CDR2 SVGAGI. The CDR3 sequence is 15 residues long. The germline V and J ends were trimmed by 2 bases and 5 bases, with 15 bases remaining between them. CDR3: CASSYEQGISYGYTF. CDR3 nucleotide sequence: TGTGCCAGCAGTTACGAACAGGGTATTAGTTATGGCTACACCTTC.

The chain joins TRBV7-8 to TRBJ2-2; TRBD2 aligns across 10 bases. The germline CDR1 and CDR2 sequences are SGHVS and FQNEAQ. V lost 1 base to trimming and J lost 4 bases; unmatched junction nucleotides: 9. The CDR3 extends over 18 amino acids. The CDR3 region has the DNA TGTGCCAGCAGCTTAGGGAGCGGGGGGGCAACGAGCACCGGGGAGCTGTTTTTT. Translated, it gives CASSLGSGGATSTGELFF.

This clone has just a few counts. The V and J genes are TRBV6-1 and TRBJ2-5; 7 bases agree with TRBD1. This CDR3 spans 16 amino acids. The V and J ends lost 4 bases and 2 bases, in that order; junction bases with no gene match: 10. CDR1 MNHNS and CDR2 SASEGT come from the germline V gene. CDR3 region: CASSGAVGQAQETQYF. The DNA for the CDR3 is TGTGCCAGCAGTGGCGCCGTCGGACAGGCTCAAGAGACCCAGTACTTC.

The rearrangement joins TRBV4-1 to TRBJ2-5; 8 bases line up with TRBD1. The CDR3 contains 15 residues. Germline CDR1 MGHRA, CDR2 YSYEKL. Germline trimming cut 4 bases from V and 5 bases from J; bases unmatched to any gene: 9. This chain's CDR3 is CASSPGDRNMETQYF. The CDR3 region has the DNA TGCGCCAGCAGCCCTGGGGACAGGAATATGGAGACCCAGTACTTC.

The rearrangement joins TRBV4-1 to TRBJ1-1; TRBD1 might be the D (6 bases). This CDR3 contains 15 residues. Trimming took off 3 bases at V and 0 bases at J, with 11 bases between the two ends. The germline gives CDR1 MGHRA, CDR2 YSYEKL. CDR3 nucleotide sequence: TGCGCCAGCAGCCAGCCGGGACAACTGAACACTGAAGCTTTCTTT. It is translated as CASSQPGQLNTEAFF.

The chain couples TRBV19 to TRBJ1-1, with D possibly TRBD1 on 5 matching bases. The germline CDR1 and CDR2 sequences are LNHDA and SQIVND (reference sequence). With 5 bases removed from V and 1 base from J, the gap between germline ends came to 11 bases. This CDR3 is built from 14 residues. This CDR3 is CASSDSSQNTEAFF. DNA for the CDR3: TGTGCCAGTAGTGACAGTTCACAGAACACTGAAGCTTTCTTT.